These T cell receptor beta chains were read from a single sample in a study of a mutant IDH1 vaccine in newly diagnosed glioma. Their specific antigens are unknown. Sequencing was performed with immunoSEQ multiplex PCR; in TCRdb, only in-frame clones are kept and a portion is missing. The repertoire holds tens of thousands of clones, with approximately 78% as singletons. This sample comprised PBMCs, obtained from a glioma patient whose treatment included an IDH1 peptide vaccine. These receptors came from a woman in her forties with glioma. Some clones in this sample may be carry-over from other donors' samples. Each CDR3 is given with its conserved first and last residue. Each record gives: D gene, clone size, J gene, V gene, CDR3 length, CDR3 DNA, CDR3 protein. The D gene is left open where the match is weak. The size field is filled for only some rows; it gives once, few, many or a size class.

d_call: .
clone_size: .
j_call: TRBJ2-3
v_call: TRBV30
cdr3_length: 15
cdr3_nt: TGTGCCTGGAGCGAGGGAACAGCTAGCACAGATACGCAGTATTTT
cdr3_aa: CAWSEGTASTDTQYF

d_call: .
clone_size: .
j_call: TRBJ1-6
v_call: TRBV7-9
cdr3_length: 14
cdr3_nt: TGTGCCAGCAGCTTACAAGGGTCAATTTCACCCCTCCACTTT
cdr3_aa: CASSLQGSISPLHF

d_call: TRBD2
clone_size: .
j_call: TRBJ2-3
v_call: TRBV5-1
cdr3_length: 16
cdr3_nt: TGCGCCAGCAGCCACCGACTAGCGGGGATCGCAGATACGCAGTATTTT
cdr3_aa: CASSHRLAGIADTQYF

d_call: TRBD2
clone_size: .
j_call: TRBJ2-1
v_call: TRBV6-6
cdr3_length: 15
cdr3_nt: TGTGCCAGCAGTCCCCTGGGCCGGGGGGTCAATGAGCAGTTCTTC
cdr3_aa: CASSPLGRGVNEQFF

d_call: TRBD1
clone_size: few
j_call: TRBJ2-7
v_call: TRBV5-4
cdr3_length: 14
cdr3_nt: TGTGCCAGCAGCCCTGCGGACAGGCCTTACGAGCAGTACTTC
cdr3_aa: CASSPADRPYEQYF

d_call: .
clone_size: .
j_call: TRBJ2-1
v_call: TRBV7-6
cdr3_length: 14
cdr3_nt: TGTGCCAGCAGCCCAGGAGGGGTCTACAATGAGCAGTTCTTC
cdr3_aa: CASSPGGVYNEQFF

d_call: .
clone_size: .
j_call: TRBJ2-1
v_call: TRBV30
cdr3_length: 11
cdr3_nt: TGTGCCTGGAGTGTATACAATGAGCAGTTCTTC
cdr3_aa: CAWSVYNEQFF

d_call: .
clone_size: .
j_call: TRBJ2-7
v_call: TRBV30
cdr3_length: 13
cdr3_nt: TGTGCCTGGAGTGATGGACAGCTATACGAGCAGTACTTC
cdr3_aa: CAWSDGQLYEQYF

d_call: .
clone_size: .
j_call: TRBJ2-7
v_call: TRBV13
cdr3_length: 17
cdr3_nt: TGTGCCAGCAGCTTAGGCCTGGGATTGGGGCCAGCCTACGAGCAGTACTTC
cdr3_aa: CASSLGLGLGPAYEQYF

d_call: TRBD2
clone_size: .
j_call: TRBJ2-5
v_call: TRBV10-1
cdr3_length: 16
cdr3_nt: TGCGCCAGCAGTGACGGACTAGCGGGGGACAAAGAGACCCAGTACTTC
cdr3_aa: CASSDGLAGDKETQYF

d_call: TRBD1
clone_size: .
j_call: TRBJ1-1
v_call: TRBV15
cdr3_length: 15
cdr3_nt: TGTGCCACCAGCGGGGGGTGGGCAGGGGGCGGTGAAGCTTTCTTT
cdr3_aa: CATSGGWAGGGEAFF

d_call: .
clone_size: .
j_call: TRBJ2-1
v_call: TRBV7-8
cdr3_length: 12
cdr3_nt: TGTGCCAGCAGCCATCCGGGGTATGAGCAGTTCTTC
cdr3_aa: CASSHPGYEQFF

d_call: .
clone_size: .
j_call: TRBJ1-1
v_call: TRBV18
cdr3_length: 16
cdr3_nt: TGTGCCAGCTCACCACTCAGCCAGGTCTTTAACACTGAAGCTTTCTTT
cdr3_aa: CASSPLSQVFNTEAFF

d_call: TRBD1
clone_size: once
j_call: TRBJ1-2
v_call: TRBV15
cdr3_length: 15
cdr3_nt: TGTGCCACCAGAAGGACAGGGCGAGTAAACTATGGCTACACCTTC
cdr3_aa: CATRRTGRVNYGYTF

d_call: TRBD2
clone_size: .
j_call: TRBJ2-7
v_call: TRBV19
cdr3_length: 15
cdr3_nt: TGTGCCAGTAGTATAGCTAGCGGGGGACCCTACGAGCAGTACTTC
cdr3_aa: CASSIASGGPYEQYF

d_call: .
clone_size: .
j_call: TRBJ2-6
v_call: TRBV10-3
cdr3_length: 14
cdr3_nt: TGTGCCACCCCTAGACAGTCTGGGGCCAACGTCCTGACTTTC
cdr3_aa: CATPRQSGANVLTF

d_call: .
clone_size: .
j_call: TRBJ1-4
v_call: TRBV5-1
cdr3_length: 15
cdr3_nt: TGCGCCAGTCAGAGGACGGGCGCAACTAATGAAAAACTGTTTTTT
cdr3_aa: CASQRTGATNEKLFF

d_call: .
clone_size: .
j_call: TRBJ1-2
v_call: TRBV4-3
cdr3_length: 15
cdr3_nt: TGCGCCAGCAGCCAAGTACTGGACATGGGCTATGGCTACACCTTC
cdr3_aa: CASSQVLDMGYGYTF

d_call: TRBD1
clone_size: few
j_call: TRBJ1-1
v_call: TRBV7-9
cdr3_length: 14
cdr3_nt: TGTGCCAGCAGCATTGGACAGGGTGGCACTGAAGCTTTCTTT
cdr3_aa: CASSIGQGGTEAFF

d_call: .
clone_size: .
j_call: TRBJ1-4
v_call: TRBV15
cdr3_length: 16
cdr3_nt: TGTGCCACCAGCAGAGATAACAGGCCAACTAATGAAAAACTGTTTTTT
cdr3_aa: CATSRDNRPTNEKLFF

d_call: .
clone_size: .
j_call: TRBJ2-7
v_call: TRBV27
cdr3_length: 14
cdr3_nt: TGTGCCAGCAGTTTATTGGTCGGAGCCTACGAGCAGTACTTC
cdr3_aa: CASSLLVGAYEQYF

d_call: .
clone_size: .
j_call: TRBJ1-1
v_call: TRBV7-8
cdr3_length: 14
cdr3_nt: TGTGCCAGCAGCTTTATTTCCAGAAACACTGAAGCTTTCTTT
cdr3_aa: CASSFISRNTEAFF

d_call: .
clone_size: .
j_call: TRBJ1-1
v_call: TRBV19
cdr3_length: 14
cdr3_nt: TGTGCCAGTAGTGGCCGGACGGTGAACACTGAAGCTTTCTTT
cdr3_aa: CASSGRTVNTEAFF

d_call: .
clone_size: .
j_call: TRBJ2-5
v_call: TRBV7-2
cdr3_length: 11
cdr3_nt: TGTGCCAGCAGCCTACAAGAGACCCAGTACTTC
cdr3_aa: CASSLQETQYF

d_call: TRBD2
clone_size: .
j_call: TRBJ2-6
v_call: TRBV7-2
cdr3_length: 17
cdr3_nt: TGTGCCAGCAGCCCAAGCGGGGGGAGCTCTGGGGCCAACGTCCTGACTTTC
cdr3_aa: CASSPSGGSSGANVLTF

d_call: .
clone_size: .
j_call: TRBJ2-3
v_call: TRBV13
cdr3_length: 15
cdr3_nt: TGTGCCAGCAGCTTAGGAGGGGGTTGGGAAGATACGCAGTATTTT
cdr3_aa: CASSLGGGWEDTQYF

d_call: TRBD1
clone_size: .
j_call: TRBJ1-2
v_call: TRBV13
cdr3_length: 16
cdr3_nt: TGTGCCAGCAGCTCTGGGGGGGACAGGGGGCCCTATGGCTACACCTTC
cdr3_aa: CASSSGGDRGPYGYTF